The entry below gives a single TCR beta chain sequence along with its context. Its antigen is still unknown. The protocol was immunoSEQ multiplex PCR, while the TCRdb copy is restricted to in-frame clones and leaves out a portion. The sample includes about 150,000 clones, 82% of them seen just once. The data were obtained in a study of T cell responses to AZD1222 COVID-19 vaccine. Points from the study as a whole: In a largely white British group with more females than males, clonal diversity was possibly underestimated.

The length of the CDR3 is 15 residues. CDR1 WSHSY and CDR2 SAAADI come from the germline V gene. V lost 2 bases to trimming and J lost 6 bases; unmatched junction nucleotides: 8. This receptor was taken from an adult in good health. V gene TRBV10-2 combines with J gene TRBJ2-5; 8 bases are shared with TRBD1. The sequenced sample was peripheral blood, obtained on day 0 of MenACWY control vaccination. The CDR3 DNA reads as TGCGCCAGCAGTGAGCCAGACAGGGGAGGACAGACCCAGTACTTC. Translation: CASSEPDRGGQTQYF.